Shown below are 22 T cell receptor beta chains from a single sample sequenced in a study of beta chain features in type 1 diabetes. Every isolated RNA sample was fully reverse transcribed, so sequencing captured expressed TCRB transcripts. TCRdb keeps only in-frame clones here, not all; method: immunoSEQ multiplex PCR. The repertoire has 300,000 or so clones, roughly 8% of them found once; the top ten carry under 0.5%. Sequenced sample: central memory CD4+ T cells from blood. These receptors were collected from a woman aged 18-30 years in good health.

The chain combines TRBV5-6 with TRBJ2-6; 12 bases agree with TRBD2. The V and J ends lost 3 bases and 0 bases, in that order; junction bases with no gene match: 7. The germline CDR1 and CDR2 sequences are SGHDT and YYEEEE. The CDR3 is made up of 19 amino acids. The CDR3 bases are TGTGCCAGCAGCTCAACAGGGACTAGCGGGTACTCTGGGGCCAACGTCCTGACTTTC. Translated: CASSSTGTSGYSGANVLTF.

This sequence joins TRBV5-1 and TRBJ2-7; no definite D call. Trimming stripped 1 base from V and 3 bases from J, with 11 bases between. The germline CDR1 and CDR2 sequences are SGHRS and YFSETQ. There are 14 residues in the CDR3. The chain's CDR3 is CASSLTVDNYEQYF. The DNA of the CDR3 is TGCGCCAGCAGCTTGACCGTAGACAACTACGAGCAGTACTTC. The full variable domain, in which reference TRBV5-1 and TRBJ2-7 provide the parts outside the CDR3, is KAGVTQTPRYLIKTRGQQVTLSCSPISGHRSVSWYQQTPGQGLQFLFEYFSETQRNKGNFPGRFSGRQFSNSRSEMNVSTLELGDSALYLCASSLTVDNYEQYFGPGTRLTVT.

This clone was seen at least ten times. The J gene is TRBJ1-1, the V gene TRBV6-1; D is uncertain. Trimming pared 2 bases from V and 5 bases from J, leaving 12 bases between. Germline V gene data show CDR1 as MNHNS and CDR2 as SASEGT. The CDR3 contains 14 residues. Written as DNA, the CDR3 is TGTGCCAGCAGTGAATCTTTCCTCGCGACTGAAGCTTTCTTT. Its protein is CASSESFLATEAFF.

The DNA of the CDR3 is TGTGCCAGCAGCAAAGAGGGAGAGGGGAAGACTAGCGGGAGAACCACAGATACGCAGTATTTT. Its translation: CASSKEGEGKTSGRTTDTQYF. The chain couples TRBV21-1 to TRBJ2-3; the table names TRBD2, a call not compared with the DNA. TRBV21-1 is a pseudogene locus. The CDR3 spans 21 residues.

The chain employs TRBV18 and TRBJ2-1; D is unresolved. The V and J ends lost 4 bases and 3 bases respectively, with 13 bases between them. Germline V CDR1 and CDR2: KGHSH, LQKENI. The CDR3 consists of 15 residues. In DNA form, the CDR3 reads TGTGCCAGCTCACGGGAAAGTTTCGGCTACAATGAGCAGTTCTTC. Its protein is CASSRESFGYNEQFF. Drawing the rest from reference TRBV18 and TRBJ2-1, the complete variable domain is NAGVMQNPRHLVRRRGQEARLRCSPMKGHSHVYWYRQLPEEGLKFMVYLQKENIIDESGMPKERFSAEFPKEGPSILRIQQVVRGDSAAYFCASSRESFGYNEQFFGPGTRLTVL.

This clone came up many times. The chain is built from TRBV10-3 and TRBJ2-1, with D tentatively TRBD1 (5 bases). V was trimmed by 6 bases and J by 5 bases, leaving 11 bases between them. Germline CDR1 ENHRY, CDR2 SYGVKD. CDR3 length: 13 residues. Written as DNA, the CDR3 is TGTGCCATCAGCAGGGCAGGTCACAATGAGCAGTTCTTC. This codes for CAISRAGHNEQFF.

This clone turned up a few times. The J gene is TRBJ1-1, the V gene TRBV29-1; possible D gene TRBD1, 5 bases. CDR3 size: 13 residues. Germline loops: CDR1 SQVTM, CDR2 ANQGSEA. The V gene lost 4 bases and the J gene lost 0 bases, with 9 bases spanning the gap. This chain's CDR3 is CSVVRQLNTEAFF. The CDR3, as DNA: TGCAGCGTTGTACGACAGCTGAACACTGAAGCTTTCTTT. The full variable domain, completed using reference TRBV29-1 and TRBJ1-1, is SAVISQKPSRDICQRGTSLTIQCQVDSQVTMMFWYRQQPGQSLTLIATANQGSEATYESGFVIDKFPISRPNLTFSTLTVSNMSPEDSSIYLCSVVRQLNTEAFFGQGTRLTVV.

The J gene is TRBJ1-2, the V gene TRBV15; D gene uncertain. The V end lost 0 bases, the J end lost 4 bases, and 9 bases lay between the germline ends. From germline, CDR1 is LNHNV and CDR2 YYDKDF (reference sequence). The CDR3 is 14 residues long. The CDR3 coding sequence is TGTGCCACCAGCAGAGAAGGGCTTCCCTATGGCTACACCTTC. This encodes CATSREGLPYGYTF.

The genes are TRBV7-8 and TRBJ1-4; no clear D gene. This CDR3 region has 16 residues. Germline V CDR1 and CDR2: SGHVS, FQNEAQ. Trimming pared 3 bases from V and 2 bases from J, leaving 13 bases between. In DNA form, the CDR3 reads TGTGCCAGCAGCTTCGCCAGCTCTAGTACTAATGAAAAACTGTTTTTT. This codes for CASSFASSSTNEKLFF.

This clone was detected ten times or more. The chain couples TRBV7-8 to TRBJ2-4; 9 nucleotides agree with TRBD2. The germline V gene has CDR1 SGHVS and CDR2 FQNEAQ. V dropped 4 bases and J dropped 3; count of bases not matched to a gene: 4. The CDR3 length is 15 residues. The CDR3 nucleotides are TGTGCCAGCAGCTCGGGACTAGCTATCAAAAACATTCAGTACTTC. Amino acids: CASSSGLAIKNIQYF. Looking up the rest from reference TRBV7-8 and TRBJ2-4 gives the full variable domain: GAGVSQSPRYKVAKRGQDVALRCDPISGHVSLFWYQQALGQGPEFLTYFQNEAQLDKSGLPSDRFFAERPEGSVSTLKIQRTQQEDSAVYLCASSSGLAIKNIQYFGAGTRLSVL.

There are a few counts of this clone. The CDR3 sequence is CASSPMGAGETQYF. CDR3 nucleotide sequence: TGTGCCAGCTCTCCAATGGGGGCAGGAGAGACCCAGTACTTC. The chain combines TRBV18 with TRBJ2-5; tentative D call: TRBD1 (6 bases). CDR3 length: 14 residues. The V gene lost 6 bases and the J gene lost 4 bases, with 15 bases spanning the gap. Germline lookup yields CDR1 KGHSH and CDR2 LQKENI.

The rearrangement uses TRBV6-6 and TRBJ2-7, with D perhaps TRBD1 or TRBD2 (5 bases each). CDR1 and CDR2 from the germline V gene are MNHNY and SVGAGI (reference sequence). The CDR3 consists of 12 residues. Between the trimmed V and J ends, which lost 10 bases and 0 bases, there was a span of 10 bases. The CDR3: CATSGTSYEQYF. DNA of the CDR3: TGTGCCACTTCCGGGACCTCCTACGAGCAGTACTTC.

The table lists this clone with a few counts. The chain has TRBV5-1 and TRBJ2-1; the match to TRBD2 covers 8 bases. Germline CDR1 is SGHRS and CDR2 is YFSETQ. The CDR3 has 15 residues. The V and J ends lost 3 bases and 5 bases, in that order; junction bases with no gene match: 7. Here the CDR3 DNA reads TGCGCCAGCAGCTCGAGCGGGAGCACCAACAATGAGCAGTTCTTC. Translation gives CASSSSGSTNNEQFF.

The V gene is TRBV28, the J gene TRBJ2-3; TRBD1 agrees at 9 bases. CDR1 and CDR2 from the germline V gene are MDHEN and SYDVKM. J was trimmed by 7 bases and V by 7 bases; bases with no gene match: 9. The CDR3 consists of 14 residues. CDR3 sequence: CASTRGGTGHTQYF. The CDR3 nucleotides read TGTGCCAGCACAAGGGGTGGGACAGGGCATACGCAGTATTTT.

The chain couples TRBV4-3 to TRBJ2-7; D may be TRBD2 (6 bases). Germline values: CDR1 LGHNA, CDR2 YSLEER. Trimming pared 2 bases from V and 1 base from J, leaving 12 bases between. CDR3 size: 15 residues. The CDR3 is CASSQTLAPSYEQYF. The CDR3 DNA sequence: TGCGCCAGCAGCCAAACACTAGCTCCTTCCTACGAGCAGTACTTC.

This clone was recorded a few times. CDR3 sequence reads: CASSIKQEETQYF. For the CDR3, the DNA is TGTGCCAGTAGTATTAAACAGGAAGAGACCCAGTACTTC. The chain couples TRBV19 to TRBJ2-5; maybe TRBD1 (5 bases). Trimming stripped 3 bases from V and 3 bases from J, with 8 bases between. The CDR3 contains 13 residues. Looked up from germline, CDR1 is LNHDA and CDR2 is SQIVND (reference sequence). The complete variable domain, with remaining parts taken from reference TRBV19 and TRBJ2-5, reads DGGITQSPKYLFRKEGQNVTLSCEQNLNHDAMYWYRQDPGQGLRLIYYSQIVNDFQKGDIAEGYSVSREKKESFPLTVTSAQKNPTAFYLCASSIKQEETQYFGPGTRLLVL.

This clone was recorded many times. The chain couples TRBV4-3 to TRBJ1-3; the D gene is possibly TRBD1 (5 bases). CDR3 size: 18 residues. The germline V gene has CDR1 LGHNA and CDR2 YSLEER. Trimming took off 0 bases at V and 0 bases at J, with 15 bases between the two ends. For the CDR3, the DNA is TGCGCCAGCAGCCAAGATCCAGGGACTCGCGGCTCTGGAAACACCATATATTTT. Residues: CASSQDPGTRGSGNTIYF.

As concerns this clone: This CDR3 is also generated by other DNA sequences in the sample. The chain recombines TRBV11-2 with TRBJ2-7, with D unclear. V was cut by 5 bases and J by 3 bases, with 14 bases left in between. This CDR3 spans 14 amino acids. Germline loops: CDR1 SGHAT, CDR2 FQNNGV. This CDR3 is CASSPPGLHYEQYF. CDR3 in DNA: TGTGCCAGCAGCCCCCCCGGGCTTCACTACGAGCAGTACTTC.

This clone was counted only a few times. V usage is TRBV7-9 and J usage is TRBJ2-1, with D unclear. CDR1 is SEHNR, CDR2 FQNEAQ, per germline (reference sequence). Deletions cut 2 bases from V and 5 bases from J, with 16 bases between. The CDR3 length is 16 residues. CDR3 DNA sequence: TGTGCCAGCAGCTTACGCCGGACCACAGTAAACAATGAGCAGTTCTTC. It codes for CASSLRRTTVNNEQFF.

This clone was seen many times. The chain uses TRBV28 and TRBJ2-7, with D possibly being TRBD1 (6 bases). This CDR3 contains 11 residues. Trimming stripped 6 bases from V and 8 bases from J, with 11 bases between. Germline CDR1 and CDR2: MDHEN and SYDVKM. The CDR3 protein is CASRTGPKQYF. Written as DNA, the CDR3 is TGTGCCAGCAGGACAGGACCAAAGCAGTACTTC.

This chain connects TRBV18 to TRBJ2-1, with unresolved D. The CDR3 has 14 amino acids. V shed 3 bases and J shed 8 bases, with 14 bases lying between them. CDR1 KGHSH and CDR2 LQKENI come from the germline V gene. CDR3 in amino acids: CASSPPGLQDEQFF. CDR3 coding DNA: TGTGCCAGCTCACCCCCCGGCCTACAAGATGAGCAGTTCTTC.

This clone appeared a few times. This chain joins TRBV4-3 and TRBJ1-1; D perhaps matches TRBD1 (6 bases). CDR3 length: 17 amino acids. Trimming shortened V by 0 bases and J by 5 bases, and 19 bases separated the two germline ends. The germline V gene has CDR1 LGHNA and CDR2 YSLEER. The CDR3 sequence is CASSQEAGALMRTEAFF. CDR3 sequence (DNA): TGCGCCAGCAGCCAAGAGGCAGGGGCCCTTATGAGGACTGAAGCTTTCTTT.